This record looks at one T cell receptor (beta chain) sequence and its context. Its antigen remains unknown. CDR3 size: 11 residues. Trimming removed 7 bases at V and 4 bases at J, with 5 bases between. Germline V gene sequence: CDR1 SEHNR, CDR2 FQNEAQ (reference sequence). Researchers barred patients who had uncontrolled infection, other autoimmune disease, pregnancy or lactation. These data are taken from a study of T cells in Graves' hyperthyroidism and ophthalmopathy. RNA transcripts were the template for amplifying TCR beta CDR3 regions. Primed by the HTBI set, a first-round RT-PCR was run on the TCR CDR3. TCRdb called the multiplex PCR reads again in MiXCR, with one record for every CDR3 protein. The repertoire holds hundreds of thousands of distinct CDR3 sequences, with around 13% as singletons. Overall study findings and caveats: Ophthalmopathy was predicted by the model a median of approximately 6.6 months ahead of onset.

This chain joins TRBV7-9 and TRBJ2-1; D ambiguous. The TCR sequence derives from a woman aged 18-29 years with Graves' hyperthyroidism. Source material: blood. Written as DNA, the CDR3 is TGTGCCAGCAACCCTTACAATGAGCAGTTCTTC. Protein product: CASNPYNEQFF.